The 5 T cell receptor beta chains below all came from one sample that was sequenced in a study of cytomegalovirus exposure and HLA in healthy donors. PCR amplification relied on 60 Vbeta primers (plus 13 Jbeta primers). Assay used: immunoSEQ multiplex PCR; TCRdb lists only in-frame clones, some missing. The sample holds tens of thousands of clones; 90% to 95% are singletons and the top ten take 2.7%. Specimen: PBMCs. Receptors originate from a woman aged 18-29 years in good health and CMV-seronegative.

Worth noting for this clone: The junction and the germline gene differ at one end; a read error may be behind it. The rearrangement joins TRBV4-1 to TRBJ2-7, with 7 bases that match TRBD1. This CDR3 has 13 amino acids. Germline loops: CDR1 MGHRA, CDR2 YSYEKL. CDR3 sequence (DNA): TGCGCCAGCAGCCAGTCCACAGGGGACGAGCAGTGCTTC. Its translation: CASSQSTGDEQCF.

V is TRBV30 and J is TRBJ1-5; D is perhaps TRBD1 (6 bases). The germline V gene encodes CDR1 GTSNPN and CDR2 SVGIG (reference sequence). The CDR3 runs to 14 residues. Trimming removed 1 base from V and 3 bases from J, with 10 bases in between. The CDR3 region is CAWSGGQLNQPQHF. DNA of the CDR3: TGTGCCTGGAGTGGCGGACAGCTCAATCAGCCCCAGCATTTT.

Comment on this clone: Mismatch with germline at one junction end may stem from a read error. The gene calls are TRBV7-9 and TRBJ1-1; a weak D match, TRBD1 (5 bases). CDR3 size: 13 residues. CDR1 and CDR2 from the germline V gene are SEHNR and FQNEAQ (reference sequence). As DNA, the CDR3 is TGTTCCAGCAGCCAGACAGTGAACACTGAAGCTTTCTTT. It codes for CSSSQTVNTEAFF.

Concerning this clone: Relative to the germline gene, one junction end is altered; a read error may explain this. The chain combines TRBV7-3 with TRBJ2-7, with 7 bases matching TRBD2. This CDR3 is built from 15 residues. CDR1 is SGHTA and CDR2 is FQGTGA in the germline V gene. The CDR3 nucleotides read TGTTCCAGCAGCTTAAATGGGGGGGACGGCTACGAGCAGTACTTC. This encodes CSSSLNGGDGYEQYF. The full variable domain, rest sourced from reference TRBV7-3 and TRBJ2-7, is GAGVSQTPSNKVTEKGKYVELRCDPISGHTALYWYRQSLGQGPEFLIYFQGTGAADDSGLPNDRFFAVRPEGSVSTLKIQRTERGDSAVYLCSSSLNGGDGYEQYFGPGTRLTVT.

This clone was counted only a few times. DNA for the CDR3: TGTGCCATCAGGGGGGACAGTGGAATGAACACTGAAGCTTTCTTT. Translated, it gives CAIRGDSGMNTEAFF. This rearrangement joins TRBV10-3 to TRBJ1-1; 7 bases are a match to TRBD1. This CDR3 spans 15 amino acids. The V gene's germline CDR1 is ENHRY and CDR2 SYGVKD. V gave up 6 bases and J gave up 0 bases; unmatched junction bases: 7.